This T cell receptor (beta chain) was recovered during a study of T cells in Graves' hyperthyroidism and ophthalmopathy. In the study overall: Staff took peripheral blood when the initial diagnosis was made, before any treatment began.

A note on this clonotype: Its matching antigen is unknown.

Study findings and constraints: Ophthalmopathy, which appeared later, was predicted by the model a median about 6 months before onset.

CDR1 and CDR2 from the germline V gene are ENHRY and SYGVKD. The CDR3 has 14 amino acids. The V and J ends lost 10 bases and 6 bases, in that order; junction bases with no gene match: 12. Exclusion criteria comprised uncontrolled infection, other autoimmune disease, pregnancy or lactation. The TCR beta CDR3 regions underwent amplification using RNA transcripts as the source. TCR CDR3 regions were first amplified by RT-PCR with HTBI primers. Each CDR3 protein is one row after TCRdb ran MiXCR on the multiplex PCR reads. The sample lists over 700,000 distinct CDR3 sequences, roughly 32% occurring once. This clonotype originated in a woman aged 40 to 55 with Graves' hyperthyroidism. This chain joins TRBV10-3 and TRBJ2-3; 8 nucleotides match TRBD1. The specimen was blood. The CDR3 sequence: CATRRQGNEDTQYF. Here the CDR3 DNA reads TGTGCCACCCGCCGACAGGGGAATGAGGATACGCAGTATTTT.